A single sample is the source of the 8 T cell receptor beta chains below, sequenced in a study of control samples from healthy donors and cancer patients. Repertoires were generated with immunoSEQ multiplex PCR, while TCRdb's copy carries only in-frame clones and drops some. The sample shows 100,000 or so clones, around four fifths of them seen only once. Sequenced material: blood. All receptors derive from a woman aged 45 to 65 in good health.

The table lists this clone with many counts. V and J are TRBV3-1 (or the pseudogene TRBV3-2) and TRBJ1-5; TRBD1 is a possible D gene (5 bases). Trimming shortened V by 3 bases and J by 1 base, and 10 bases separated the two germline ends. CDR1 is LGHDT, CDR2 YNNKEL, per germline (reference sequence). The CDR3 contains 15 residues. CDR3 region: CASSQTPGSNQPQHF. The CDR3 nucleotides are TGTGCCAGCAGCCAGACGCCAGGGAGCAATCAGCCCCAGCATTTT.

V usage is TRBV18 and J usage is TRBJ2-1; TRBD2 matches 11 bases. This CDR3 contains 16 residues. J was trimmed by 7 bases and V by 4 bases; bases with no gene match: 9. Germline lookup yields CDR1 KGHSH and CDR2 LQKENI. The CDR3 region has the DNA TGTGCCAGCTCACAATTAGCGGGAGGGCCGAAGAATGAGCAGTTCTTC. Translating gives CASSQLAGGPKNEQFF.

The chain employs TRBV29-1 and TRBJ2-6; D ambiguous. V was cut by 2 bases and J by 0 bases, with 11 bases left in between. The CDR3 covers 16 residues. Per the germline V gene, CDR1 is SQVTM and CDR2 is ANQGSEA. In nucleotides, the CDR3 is TGCAGCGTTGAAATGGTGCGCAGCTCTGGGGCCAACGTCCTGACTTTC. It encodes CSVEMVRSSGANVLTF.

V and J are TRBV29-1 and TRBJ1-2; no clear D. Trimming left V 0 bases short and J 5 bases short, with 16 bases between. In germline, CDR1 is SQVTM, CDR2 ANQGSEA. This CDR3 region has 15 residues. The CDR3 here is CSVEDRRQMGYGYTF. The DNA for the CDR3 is TGCAGCGTTGAAGATCGAAGACAAATGGGATATGGCTACACCTTC.

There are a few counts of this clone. In DNA form, the CDR3 reads TGTGCCAGCAGCTTAGGGCGCGGGTCCGGGTCGGAGCAGTTCTTC. This encodes CASSLGRGSGSEQFF. The V call is TRBV11-3, the J call TRBJ2-1, with D maybe TRBD2 (5 bases). CDR3 length equals 15 residues. V lost 1 base and J lost 10, with 17 bases in between. Germline V gene sequence: CDR1 SGHNT, CDR2 YENEEA.

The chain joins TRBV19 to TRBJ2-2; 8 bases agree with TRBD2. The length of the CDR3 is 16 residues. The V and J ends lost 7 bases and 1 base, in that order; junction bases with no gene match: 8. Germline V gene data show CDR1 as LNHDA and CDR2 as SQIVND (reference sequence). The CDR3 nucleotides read TGTGCCAGTACTAAACTAGCGGCCAGGAACACCGGGGAGCTGTTTTTT. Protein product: CASTKLAARNTGELFF.

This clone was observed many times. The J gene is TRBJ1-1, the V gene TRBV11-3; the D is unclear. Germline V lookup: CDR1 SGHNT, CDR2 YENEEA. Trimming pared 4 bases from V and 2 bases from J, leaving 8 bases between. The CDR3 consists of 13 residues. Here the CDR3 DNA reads TGTGCCAGCAGCTCCTTAAGAAACACTGAAGCTTTCTTT. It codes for CASSSLRNTEAFF.

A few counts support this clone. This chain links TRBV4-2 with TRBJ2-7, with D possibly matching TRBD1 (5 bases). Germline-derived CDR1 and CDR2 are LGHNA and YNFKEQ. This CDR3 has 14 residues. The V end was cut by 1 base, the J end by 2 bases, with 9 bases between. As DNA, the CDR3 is TGTGCCAGCAGCCAAGCAGGGCAGACCTACGAGCAGTACTTC. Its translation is CASSQAGQTYEQYF.